These 5 T cell receptor beta chains came from one sample sequenced in a study of T-cell memory formation after mild COVID-19. TCRdb re-called the 5' RACE reads with MiXCR, one entry per CDR3 protein. The sample has some 450,000 distinct CDR3 sequences; under 20% are singletons. Sequenced input: PBMCs or a T cell subset sorted from them (not recorded which). All receptors derive from a man younger than 35 who had mild COVID-19 (a few samples of this study predate the infection). Cell type and time point are not known.

This clonotype was seen more than once but under ten times. The V and J genes are TRBV6-1 and TRBJ2-6, with no clear D. Between the trimmed V and J ends, which lost 3 bases and 2 bases, there was a span of 8 bases. The length of the CDR3 is 15 residues. Looked up from germline, CDR1 is MNHNS and CDR2 is SASEGT. The CDR3 nucleotides read TGTGCCAGCAGTGATGGGCATACTGGGGCCAACGTCCTGACTTTC. Protein sequence: CASSDGHTGANVLTF.

The chain links TRBV12-3 or TRBV12-4 to TRBJ2-7; D is possibly TRBD1 (5 bases). Deletions cut 6 bases from V and 5 bases from J, with 11 bases between. The CDR3 covers 12 residues. The CDR3 DNA reads as TGTGCCAGCAGCCTCGGACAACACGAGCAGTACGTC. This codes for CASSLGQHEQYV.

The chain combines TRBV7-2 with TRBJ2-1, with D tentatively TRBD1 (5 bases). There are 15 residues in the CDR3. Trimming took 5 bases from V and 9 from J, leaving 20 bases between them. Germline V lookup: CDR1 SGHTA, CDR2 FQGNSA. The CDR3 region is CASSPDSPPYGEQFF. The CDR3 bases are TGTGCCAGCAGCCCCGACAGCCCCCCTTACGGTGAGCAGTTCTTC. Filled out from reference TRBV7-2 and TRBJ2-1, the complete variable domain reads GAGVSQSPSNKVTEKGKDVELRCDPISGHTALYWYRQSLGQGLEFLIYFQGNSAPDKSGLPSDRFSAERTGGSVSTLTIQRTQQEDSAVYLCASSPDSPPYGEQFFGPGTRLTVL.

At least ten counts were recorded for this clonotype. The gene calls are TRBV18 and TRBJ2-1; 7 bases line up with TRBD2. The junction had 4 bases not matched to a gene; V was cut back by 3 bases and J by 11 bases. This CDR3 contains 12 residues. Germline CDR1 KGHSH, CDR2 LQKENI. CDR3 in amino acids: CASSPQGGQQFF. The CDR3 DNA follows: TGTGCCAGCTCACCGCAGGGAGGGCAGCAGTTCTTC. Filled out from reference TRBV18 and TRBJ2-1, the complete variable domain reads NAGVMQNPRHLVRRRGQEARLRCSPMKGHSHVYWYRQLPEEGLKFMVYLQKENIIDESGMPKERFSAEFPKEGPSILRIQQVVRGDSAAYFCASSPQGGQQFFGPGTRLTVL.

The V gene is TRBV29-1, the J gene TRBJ2-3; D is possibly TRBD1 or TRBD2 (5 bases each). The CDR3 consists of 14 residues. Germline CDR1 reads SQVTM; CDR2 reads ANQGSEA. CDR3 amino acids: CSASGPAITDTQYF. In DNA form, the CDR3 reads TGCAGTGCCTCGGGACCAGCTATCACAGATACGCAGTATTTT.